The next 13 T cell receptor beta chains were all read from a single sample in a study of blood T cell repertoires in COVID-19. Clones were sequenced by immunoSEQ multiplex PCR, and TCRdb holds only the in-frame ones, with some missing. The repertoire holds roughly 46,000 clones, with about four fifths as singletons. Sequencing was carried out using peripheral blood. The receptors come from a man between 60 and 75 years old with acute or convalescent COVID-19.

The V gene is TRBV6-1, the J gene TRBJ1-5, with D unclear. The V and J ends lost 1 base and 0 bases respectively, with 4 bases between them. The germline V gene has CDR1 MNHNS and CDR2 SASEGT. This CDR3 comprises 14 residues. Written as DNA, the CDR3 is TGTGCCAGCAGTGAAGTTAATAGCAATCAGCCCCAGCATTTT. This gives the protein CASSEVNSNQPQHF.

V and J are TRBV19 and TRBJ1-5, with TRBD1 as a possible D gene (5 bases). Germline lookup yields CDR1 LNHDA and CDR2 SQIVND (reference sequence). This CDR3 contains 16 residues. V was cut by 5 bases and J by 0 bases, with 14 bases left in between. The chain's CDR3 is CASSVTAVYSNQPQHF. The CDR3 bases are TGTGCCAGTAGTGTGACAGCTGTATATAGCAATCAGCCCCAGCATTTT.

V gene TRBV27 combines with J gene TRBJ2-3, with TRBD2 matching 10 bases. V lost 5 bases, J lost 2 bases, and 10 bases stayed unmatched. The CDR3 spans 17 residues. Per germline, CDR1 MNHEY and CDR2 SMNVEV (reference sequence). CDR3 DNA: TGTGCCAGCAGTCCACCCCGGACTAGCGGAAACACAGATACGCAGTATTTT. Its protein product is CASSPPRTSGNTDTQYF.

This chain joins TRBV4-2 and TRBJ1-3; D ambiguous. Trimming shortened V by 0 bases and J by 0 bases, and 6 bases separated the two germline ends. The CDR3 has 15 residues. Germline CDR1 and CDR2: LGHNA and YNFKEQ. The CDR3: CASSQDSSSGNTIYF. The CDR3 DNA sequence: TGTGCCAGCAGCCAAGATAGCAGCTCTGGAAACACCATATATTTT.

This chain uses TRBV2 with TRBJ1-6, with TRBD1 identical over 7 bases. The CDR3 contains 14 residues. The J segment lost 11 bases and the V segment lost 6 bases, leaving 10 bases of the junction unmatched. In germline, CDR1 is SNHLY, CDR2 FYNNEI. The CDR3 is CASSRDSRFTPLHF. As DNA, the CDR3 is TGTGCCAGCAGCCGGGACAGCCGGTTCACACCCCTCCACTTT.

Written as DNA, the CDR3 is TGTGCCAGCAGCCAAGCTGGCCCGGGGGGCTATGGCTACACCTTC. Protein product: CASSQAGPGGYGYTF. The rearrangement joins TRBV3-1 (or the pseudogene TRBV3-2) to TRBJ1-2; D might be TRBD1 (5 bases). The CDR3 runs 15 residues. Germline V CDR1 and CDR2: LGHDT, YNNKEL (reference sequence). V lost 1 base and J 4 bases, leaving 13 bases between the germline ends.

The genes are TRBV21-1 and TRBJ2-7; the tabulated D call, TRBD1, remains unverified against the DNA. TRBV21-1 counts as a pseudogene. The CDR3 extends over 17 amino acids. In DNA, the CDR3 is TGTGCCAGCAGCAAGCGGCAGGGGGGATTAGGCCGGGACGAGCAGTACTTC. Its translation: CASSKRQGGLGRDEQYF.

The chain employs TRBV19 and TRBJ2-7, with TRBD1 matching 8 bases. There are 14 residues in the CDR3. CDR1 is LNHDA and CDR2 is SQIVND in the germline V gene (reference sequence). The trim removed 3 bases at V and 2 bases at J, leaving 3 bases unmatched. CDR3 sequence: CASSISRGPYEQYF. CDR3 bases: TGTGCCAGTAGTATTAGCAGGGGGCCCTACGAGCAGTACTTC.

CDR3 loop: CASSSTGEVYSPLHF. CDR3 nucleotide sequence: TGCGCCAGCAGCTCGACAGGGGAGGTATACTCACCCCTCCACTTT. The rearrangement links TRBV5-1 to TRBJ1-6; TRBD1 matches 8 bases. The CDR3 length is 15 residues. V was pared by 3 bases and J by 10 bases, with 9 bases of the junction left unmatched. CDR1 SGHRS and CDR2 YFSETQ come from the germline V gene.

This clone was seen only once. For the CDR3, the DNA is TGTGCCAGCAGCTCCGGGGCTGGGGCCAACGTCCTGACTTTC. Its translation: CASSSGAGANVLTF. The genes are TRBV7-3 and TRBJ2-6; D is perhaps TRBD2 (5 bases). Germline V gives CDR1 SGHTA, CDR2 FQGTGA. V shed 4 bases and J shed 2 bases, with 6 bases lying between them. The CDR3 totals 14 residues.

The gene calls are TRBV4-3 and TRBJ1-1; 11 nucleotides line up with TRBD1. The CDR3 extends over 17 amino acids. Germline V CDR1 and CDR2: LGHNA, YSLEER. Germline trimming cut 1 base from V and 5 bases from J; bases unmatched to any gene: 9. CDR3 sequence: CASSQGTGTGGWTEAFF. CDR3 sequence (DNA): TGCGCCAGCAGCCAAGGAACCGGGACAGGGGGATGGACTGAAGCTTTCTTT.

This chain connects TRBV5-1 to TRBJ2-7; 8 bases map to TRBD1. Germline V gives CDR1 SGHRS, CDR2 YFSETQ. The CDR3 has 15 residues. V was pared by 3 bases and J by 1 base, with 6 bases of the junction left unmatched. The CDR3 bases are TGCGCCAGCAGCTCGATGACAGGGGTTTCCTACGAGCAGTACTTC. It is translated as CASSSMTGVSYEQYF.

The rearrangement joins TRBV2 to TRBJ1-5, with 9 positions matching TRBD1. Germline V gives CDR1 SNHLY, CDR2 FYNNEI. The CDR3 totals 16 residues. After removal of 5 bases from V and 3 bases from J, the junction contained 8 bases not matched to a gene. The DNA of the CDR3 is TGTGCCAGCAGTCTCTGGACAGGGGTTTCCAATCAGCCCCAGCATTTT. This gives the protein CASSLWTGVSNQPQHF.